These 18 T cell receptor beta chains share one sample of origin, sequenced in a study of human T cells and chemical hapten exposure. It was from unfractionated whole blood that total RNA was extracted. In the library, unique molecular identifiers were attached to individual cDNA molecules. TCRdb re-analysed the reads in MiXCR, keeping a single row per CDR3 protein. Here the sample spans fewer than 150,000 distinct CDR3 sequences, 6.5% to 10% being singletons. Specimen: whole blood. The receptors shown here come from a human donor in good health. Some clones in this sample may be carry-over from other donors' samples.

The V gene is TRBV6-2 or TRBV6-3, the J gene TRBJ1-2; maybe TRBD1 (5 bases). Germline CDR1 MNHEY, CDR2 SVGEGT. Trimming took off 5 bases at V and 5 bases at J, with 15 bases between the two ends. This CDR3 region has 14 residues. CDR3 amino acids: CASSTGTGAYGYTF. CDR3 DNA sequence: TGTGCCAGCAGTACCGGGACTGGGGCATATGGCTACACCTTC.

There are many counts of this clonotype. The gene calls are TRBV7-2 and TRBJ1-1; D is ambiguous. Germline loops: CDR1 SGHTA, CDR2 FQGNSA. CDR3 length: 11 amino acids. V lost 7 bases to trimming and J lost 2 bases, with 5 bases between them. CDR3 sequence reads: CASKVNTEAFF. For the CDR3, the DNA is TGTGCCAGCAAGGTTAACACTGAAGCTTTCTTT.

CDR3 nucleotide sequence: TGTGCCAGCAGTGATGAGCTGCGACAGGGAACCTACGAGCAGTACTTC. Its translation is CASSDELRQGTYEQYF. This rearrangement joins TRBV25-1 to TRBJ2-7; 7 nucleotides match TRBD1. This CDR3 is 16 amino acids long. Germline V gene data show CDR1 as MGHDK and CDR2 as SYGVNS. The V gene end was trimmed by 3 bases and the J gene end by 2 bases; junction bases not matched to a gene: 10.

In this sample, this clonotype turned up many times. The junction does not match germline at one end; this may be a read error. The chain joins TRBV7-9 to TRBJ1-4; the D gene is possibly TRBD1 (5 bases). This CDR3 has 14 residues. The germline CDR1 and CDR2 sequences are SEHNR and FQNEAQ (reference sequence). The CDR3 region has the DNA TGTGCCAGCACCCAGGGTTCAACTAATGGAAAACTGTTTTTT. Protein: CASTQGSTNGKLFF. The whole variable domain, filled in from reference TRBV7-9 and TRBJ1-4, reads DTGVSQNPRHKITKRGQNVTFRCDPISEHNRLYWYRQTLGQGPEFLTYFQNEAQLEKSRLLSDRFSAERPKGSFSTLEIQRTEQGDSAMYLCASTQGSTNGKLFFGSGTQLSVL.

This clonotype was recorded a few times. The CDR3 region has the DNA TGTGCCAGCAGCCCGGACATCATGAACACTGAAGCTTTCTTT. This translates into CASSPDIMNTEAFF. The rearrangement joins TRBV7-9 to TRBJ1-1, with a weak D call TRBD1 (5 bases). The CDR3 is made up of 14 amino acids. Trimming shortened V by 5 bases and J by 0 bases, and 10 bases separated the two germline ends. Germline CDR1 SEHNR, CDR2 FQNEAQ (reference sequence).

This clonotype was found many times. The CDR3 DNA sequence: TGCGCCAGCAGCCGCGACAGGGGTCACACCGGGGAGCTGTTTTTT. This encodes CASSRDRGHTGELFF. The V and J genes are TRBV5-1 and TRBJ2-2; TRBD1 agrees at 8 bases. The CDR3 has 15 residues. In germline, CDR1 is SGHRS, CDR2 YFSETQ. Trimming took 4 bases from V and 3 from J; bases not matched to a gene: 5.

This chain links TRBV6-5 with TRBJ1-5, with a tentative D call TRBD1 (6 bases). CDR1 and CDR2 (germline): MNHEY, SVGAGI. This CDR3 has 15 amino acids. The germline V and J ends were trimmed by 0 bases and 2 bases, with 8 bases remaining between them. Written as DNA, the CDR3 is TGTGCCAGCAGTTACTCCAGGACAGGCAATCAGCCCCAGCATTTT. Protein product: CASSYSRTGNQPQHF.

This clonotype was seen a single time. V and J are TRBV4-1 and TRBJ2-7, with 8 nucleotides matching TRBD1. There are 16 residues in the CDR3. Looked up from germline, CDR1 is MGHRA and CDR2 is YSYEKL. V lost 4 bases to trimming and J lost 7 bases; unmatched junction nucleotides: 15. CDR3 in amino acids: CASSRLGQEGSGEQYF. As DNA, the CDR3 is TGCGCCAGCAGCCGTCTGGGACAGGAAGGTTCGGGGGAGCAGTACTTC.

The chain is built from TRBV14 and TRBJ2-1; TRBD2 agrees at 10 bases. CDR1 is SGHDN, CDR2 FVKESK, per germline. V lost 4 bases to trimming and J lost 3 bases; unmatched junction nucleotides: 3. The CDR3 contains 15 residues. This CDR3 is CASSLRLAGYNEQFF. Here the CDR3 DNA reads TGTGCCAGCAGCCTCCGACTAGCGGGCTACAATGAGCAGTTCTTC.

This clonotype was seen a handful of times. The chain recombines TRBV4-1 with TRBJ2-1; possible D gene TRBD2, 5 bases. Trimming pared 1 base from V and 5 bases from J, leaving 9 bases between. The CDR3 totals 14 residues. Germline CDR1 MGHRA, CDR2 YSYEKL. DNA of the CDR3: TGCGCCAGCAGCCAAGTTCGGCGGGACAATGAGCAGTTCTTC. Translation gives CASSQVRRDNEQFF.

In its sample, this clonotype was seen a few times. The chain recombines TRBV6-5 with TRBJ2-7, with TRBD1 identical over 9 bases. J gave up 5 bases and V 4 bases, and 6 bases lay outside the gene matches. Germline V gene data show CDR1 as MNHEY and CDR2 as SVGAGI. The CDR3 length is 14 residues. CDR3: CASSSGTGSNEQYF. DNA for the CDR3: TGTGCCAGCAGTTCCGGGACAGGGTCCAACGAGCAGTACTTC.

This clonotype was counted between two and nine times. The gene calls are TRBV6-5 and TRBJ2-3; 8 bases map to TRBD1. The germline V gene encodes CDR1 MNHEY and CDR2 SVGAGI. The length of the CDR3 is 16 residues. Trimming cost V 0 bases and J 0 bases; bases outside gene matches: 2. In DNA form, the CDR3 reads TGTGCCAGCAGTTACTCCCACAGGGGGAGCACAGATACGCAGTATTTT. It translates to CASSYSHRGSTDTQYF.

In its sample, this clonotype was seen a few times. The chain combines TRBV20-1 with TRBJ2-1; 7 positions agree with TRBD2. The CDR3 length is 13 residues. Per germline, CDR1 DFQATT and CDR2 SNEGSKA (reference sequence). V was clipped by 8 bases and J by 7 bases; unmatched bases: 11. CDR3 residues: CSSLGGGKNEQFF. Written as DNA, the CDR3 is TGCAGTTCCTTGGGGGGGGGGAAGAATGAGCAGTTCTTC.

This clonotype appeared many times. J is TRBJ2-1 and V is TRBV4-3; TRBD1 might be the D (7 bases). V was pared by 4 bases and J by 4 bases, with 20 bases between. Germline lookup yields CDR1 LGHNA and CDR2 YSLEER. The length of the CDR3 is 17 residues. This chain's CDR3 is CASSPTGDSRGYNEQFF. In DNA, the CDR3 is TGCGCCAGCAGCCCCACAGGGGACTCGCGGGGTTACAATGAGCAGTTCTTC.

The chain couples TRBV7-2 to TRBJ2-3, with 10 bases aligning to TRBD2. The V and J ends lost 5 bases and 4 bases, in that order; junction bases with no gene match: 6. Germline-derived CDR1 and CDR2 are SGHTA and FQGNSA. There are 15 residues in the CDR3. The CDR3 reads CASSPSGGGADTQYF. CDR3 nucleotides: TGTGCCAGCAGCCCAAGCGGGGGGGGCGCAGATACGCAGTATTTT.

In its sample, this clonotype was seen a few times. V is TRBV18 and J is TRBJ1-5, with TRBD1 matching over 7 bases. Trimming removed 3 bases from V and 6 bases from J; junction bases left unmatched: 5. CDR3 size: 14 residues. CDR1 KGHSH and CDR2 LQKENI come from the germline V gene. The CDR3 sequence: CASSPRQGSQPQHF. CDR3 bases: TGTGCCAGCTCACCGCGACAGGGTAGTCAGCCCCAGCATTTT.

This rearrangement joins TRBV5-1 to TRBJ2-1, with 10 bases identical to TRBD2. The CDR3 sequence is 16 residues long. V shed 5 bases, J shed 2 bases, and the junction held 7 bases outside the gene matches. Looked up from germline, CDR1 is SGHRS and CDR2 is YFSETQ. In nucleotides, the CDR3 is TGCGCCAGCAGATCTAGGACTAGCGGCCCCTACAATGAGCAGTTCTTC. It codes for CASRSRTSGPYNEQFF. Using reference TRBV5-1 and TRBJ2-1 for the parts outside the CDR3, the full variable domain is KAGVTQTPRYLIKTRGQQVTLSCSPISGHRSVSWYQQTPGQGLQFLFEYFSETQRNKGNFPGRFSGRQFSNSRSEMNVSTLELGDSALYLCASRSRTSGPYNEQFFGPGTRLTVL.

This rearrangement joins TRBV19 to TRBJ2-5; 7 bases fit TRBD1. V shed 5 bases, J shed 2 bases, and the junction held 8 bases outside the gene matches. The CDR3 extends over 15 amino acids. CDR1 LNHDA and CDR2 SQIVND come from the germline V gene (reference sequence). The CDR3 protein is CASSGYQGDQETQYF. The CDR3 bases are TGTGCCAGTAGTGGTTACCAGGGGGATCAAGAGACCCAGTACTTC.